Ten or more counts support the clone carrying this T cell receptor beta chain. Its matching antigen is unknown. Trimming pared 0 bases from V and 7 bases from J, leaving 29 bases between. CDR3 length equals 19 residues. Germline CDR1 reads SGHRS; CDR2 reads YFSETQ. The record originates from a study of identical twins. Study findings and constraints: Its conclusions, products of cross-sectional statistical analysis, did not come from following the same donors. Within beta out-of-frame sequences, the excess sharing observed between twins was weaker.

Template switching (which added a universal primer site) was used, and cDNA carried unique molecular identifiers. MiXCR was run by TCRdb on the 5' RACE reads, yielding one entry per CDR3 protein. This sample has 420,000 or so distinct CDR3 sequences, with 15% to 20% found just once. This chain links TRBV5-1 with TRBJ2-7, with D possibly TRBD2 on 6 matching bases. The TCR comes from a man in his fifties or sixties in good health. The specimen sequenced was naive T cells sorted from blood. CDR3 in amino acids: CASSLASQGGYEQLNEQYF. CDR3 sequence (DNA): TGCGCCAGCAGCTTGGCCTCCCAGGGAGGTTACGAGCAGTTGAATGAGCAGTACTTC.